Sequencing of this T cell receptor (beta chain) was carried out in a study of blood T cells in healthy people across ages (dated by TCRdb to 2013 to 2016). About the full investigation: Template switching captured roughly one uniquely barcoded TCR beta cDNA molecule per two T cells in model experiments. Age-related changes in TCR beta repertoire diversity were measured in the study by deep sequencing normalized with unique cDNA molecular identifiers. The donors were split into four age groups: young (average about 16 years), middle-aged (about 40), aged (about 56) and long-lived (approximately 80). To avoid experimental bias, donors of different ages were spread randomly across the sequencing lanes. The study analyzed two additional independent replicas of 1 million unique cDNA reads from the same blood draw for two donors, one aged 18 to 30 and one aged 80 or older. Points the paper makes about the study in general: Total diversity estimates from one million sequenced T cells were considered lower bounds and underestimates. Conclusive comparison of naive and antigen-experienced compartments was prevented by the profiling of bulk unsorted PBMCs. Observed TCR beta diversity per million T cells fell roughly linearly with age, and a significant reduction was already apparent by age approximately 41. The percentage of naive T cells measured by flow cytometry correlated strongly with observed TCR beta diversity. Compared with the aged group, the long-lived group had more naive CD4+ T cells, fewer expanded clones and increased TCR diversity, suggesting age selection. Because the CMV infection status of the donors was unknown, age-related changes in expanded clonotypes may potentially have been confounded.

The roughly 37 donors, aged about 6 to 95 years, were systemically healthy Caucasian individuals from Russia. About 9.8 milliliters of peripheral blood were drawn from each donor into EDTA-treated Vacutainer tubes. Ficoll-Paque density-gradient centrifugation was used to isolate PBMCs, with at least 6.5 million obtained per sample. Trizol reagent was used to extract total RNA from PBMCs, with at least 5.5 micrograms per sample. Naive CD45RAhigh/CD27high T cell percentages were measured by flow cytometry on a PBMC aliquot from every donor. Receptors were amplified or captured by 5' RACE. Data came from an Illumina HiSeq 2500. A second PCR of about 6 to 11 cycles was run with a J-beta primer mix and a sample-barcoded 5' primer. A unique molecular identifier was introduced onto each TCR beta cDNA molecule by a template-switch 5' adaptor carrying 12 random nucleotides. Each sample yielded at least 2.5 million CDR3-containing paired-end reads. All of the RNA was converted into first-strand cDNA using the Mint cDNA synthesis kit, with a TRBC-specific oligonucleotide serving as the primer. After uracil-DNA glycosylase treatment, a first 18-cycle PCR used universal primers M1SS and BC2_uni_R on all cDNA. The paper's processing steps were these. For normalization, 1 million high-quality reads, each with a distinct molecular identifier, were randomly selected from each sample. Reads sharing molecular identifiers were discarded rather than binned into consensus sequences. MiTCR, with a Q25 quality threshold and the strictest error-elimination algorithm, was used for CDR3 identification, clonotype clustering and error correction. A nonparametric unseen species model with Euler transformation was used to estimate lower-bound total TCR beta diversity. In TCRdb, the public reads were trimmed at Q25 with fastp and aligned with MiXCR, with productive beta chains retained. Duplicate CDR3 protein sequences are folded into a single record with the most common DNA and genes. The V and J calls follow TCRdb's processing rather than the paper's. The sample records around 1,100,000 distinct CDR3 sequences, roughly two fifths of which are singletons. Of the sample, around 13% falls within the top ten clones.

As concerns this clonotype: Its specific antigen is unknown. The input lacks base qualities; no much larger clone sits a single base away.

Including cysteine and phenylalanine, the CDR3 has 16 amino acids. Only the CDR3 part of the read is kept: 48 bases, read in frame from the first base. V has 2 bases trimmed and J has 0 bases trimmed; junction bases matching no gene number 4. For CDR1 and CDR2, the germline V gene lists MDHEN and SYDVKM. The sequence was collected from a man younger than 35 in good health. Sequencing was carried out using blood. This receptor chain uses TRBV28 and TRBJ1-1, and 9 junctional nucleotides match TRBD1. The encoded CDR3 is CASSLTGGLMNTEAFF. The DNA sequence is given as TGTGCCAGCAGTTTAACAGGGGGCCTGATGAACACTGAAGCTTTCTTT.